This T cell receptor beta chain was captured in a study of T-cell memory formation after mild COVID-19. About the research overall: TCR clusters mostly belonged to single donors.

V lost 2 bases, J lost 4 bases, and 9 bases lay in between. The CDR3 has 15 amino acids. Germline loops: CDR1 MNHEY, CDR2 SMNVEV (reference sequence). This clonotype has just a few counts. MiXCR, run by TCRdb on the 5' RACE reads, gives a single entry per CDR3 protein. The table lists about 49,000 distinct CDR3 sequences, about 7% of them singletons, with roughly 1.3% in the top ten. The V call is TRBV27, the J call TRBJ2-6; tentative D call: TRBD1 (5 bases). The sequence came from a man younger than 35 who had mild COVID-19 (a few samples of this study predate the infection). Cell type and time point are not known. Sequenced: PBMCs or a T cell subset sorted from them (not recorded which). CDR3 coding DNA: TGTGCCAGCAGTTTAAATGCAGGGGGGGCCAACGTCCTGACTTTC. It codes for CASSLNAGGANVLTF.